These T cell receptor beta chains were read from a single sample in a study of cytomegalovirus exposure and HLA in healthy donors. Assay used: immunoSEQ multiplex PCR; TCRdb lists only in-frame clones, some missing. The sample lists roughly 60,000 clones; about 96% were seen once. The sample was PBMCs. Receptor source: a man aged 18 to 35 in good health and CMV-seronegative. Each CDR3 is given with its conserved first and last residue. A D gene is named only where the DNA matches it firmly.

v_gene: TRBV2; d_gene: TRBD1; j_gene: TRBJ2-7; CDR3nt: TGTGCCAGCAGGGAGACAGGGCCCAGCTCCTACGAGCAGTACTTC; CDR3aa: CASRETGPSSYEQYF
v_gene: TRBV7-2; d_gene: .; j_gene: TRBJ1-3; CDR3nt: TGTGCCAGCAGCCCACCGGGAAGGGGAAACACCATATATTTT; CDR3aa: CASSPPGRGNTIYF
v_gene: TRBV5-6; d_gene: TRBD1; j_gene: TRBJ2-7; CDR3nt: TGTGCCAGCAGTTGGGGGACAGCCCTCGAGCAGTACTTC; CDR3aa: CASSWGTALEQYF
v_gene: TRBV27; d_gene: .; j_gene: TRBJ2-5; CDR3nt: TGTGCCAGCAGTTTTATGGAGACCCAGTACTTC; CDR3aa: CASSFMETQYF
v_gene: TRBV5-1; d_gene: .; j_gene: TRBJ2-5; CDR3nt: TGCGCCAGCAGCTTTCTCGGGGAGACCCAGTACTTC; CDR3aa: CASSFLGETQYF
v_gene: TRBV27; d_gene: .; j_gene: TRBJ2-3; CDR3nt: TGTGCCAGCAGTCTGATAGGCGGGAAGTTCACAGATACGCAGTATTTT; CDR3aa: CASSLIGGKFTDTQYF
v_gene: TRBV25-1; d_gene: TRBD2; j_gene: TRBJ2-1; CDR3nt: TGTGCCAGCAGCGATTTCGGGACTAGCGAGTACAATGAGCAGTTCTTC; CDR3aa: CASSDFGTSEYNEQFF
v_gene: TRBV29-1; d_gene: TRBD1; j_gene: TRBJ2-7; CDR3nt: TGCAGCGTTGATGGGACAGGGAACTCCTACGAGCAGTACTTC; CDR3aa: CSVDGTGNSYEQYF
v_gene: TRBV4-2; d_gene: .; j_gene: TRBJ2-3; CDR3nt: TGTGCCAGCAGCCAAGATAGGGGGAGGGCCTATGCGCAGTATTTT; CDR3aa: CASSQDRGRAYAQYF
v_gene: TRBV5-6; d_gene: .; j_gene: TRBJ2-3; CDR3nt: TGTGCCAGCAGCTGGACGACTAGTTTGGAGACAGATACGCAGTATTTT; CDR3aa: CASSWTTSLETDTQYF
v_gene: TRBV30; d_gene: .; j_gene: TRBJ2-3; CDR3nt: TGTGCCTGGAGTGCTCGAGGCCTCACAGATACGCAGTATTTT; CDR3aa: CAWSARGLTDTQYF